The entry below gives a single T cell receptor beta chain sequence along with its context. These data originate in a study of memory CD4+ T cells and cytomegalovirus serostatus. The CDR3 contains 11 residues. The V gene end was trimmed by 4 bases and the J gene end by 8 bases; junction bases not matched to a gene: 2. Per germline, CDR1 SQVTM and CDR2 ANQGSEA. The sort gate was single viable CD3+CD4+CD8-CD45RO+ cells for memory CD4+ T cells. Donors' CMV status reflects serum IgG against pp150, pp28, p38, p52. Measured with immunoSEQ multiplex PCR; TCRdb has only the in-frame clones, and not every one. The sample yields about 50,000 clones, approximately 80% seen once.

Sequenced sample: memory CD4+ T cells from blood. This TCR came from an adult in good health and CMV-seronegative. This sequence joins TRBV29-1 and TRBJ1-2, with 9 bases fitting TRBD1. CDR3 region: CSVGTGDGYTF. As DNA, the CDR3 is TGCAGCGTTGGGACAGGGGACGGCTACACCTTC.